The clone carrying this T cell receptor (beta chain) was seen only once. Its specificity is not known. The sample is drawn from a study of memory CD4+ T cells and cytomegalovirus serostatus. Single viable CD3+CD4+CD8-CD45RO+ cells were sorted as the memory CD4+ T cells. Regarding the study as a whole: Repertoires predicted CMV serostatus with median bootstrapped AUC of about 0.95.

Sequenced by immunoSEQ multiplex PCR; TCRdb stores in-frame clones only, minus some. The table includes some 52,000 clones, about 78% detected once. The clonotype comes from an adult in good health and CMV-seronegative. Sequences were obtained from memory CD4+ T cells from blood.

The CDR3 coding sequence is TGTGCCAGCAGCTTCGTTCCCGGGACAGGGAACGAAAAACTGTTTTTT. This translates into CASSFVPGTGNEKLFF. The chain recombines TRBV5-5 with TRBJ1-4, with 9 bases matching TRBD1. Trimming cost V 2 bases and J 8 bases; bases outside gene matches: 10. Germline V gives CDR1 SGHKS, CDR2 YYEKEE (reference sequence). The CDR3 totals 16 residues. Supplemented by reference TRBV5-5 and TRBJ1-4, the full variable domain reads DAGVTQSPTHLIKTRGQQVTLRCSPISGHKSVSWYQQVLGQGPQFIFQYYEKEERGRGNFPDRFSARQFPNYSSELNVNALLLGDSALYLCASSFVPGTGNEKLFFGSGTQLSVL.